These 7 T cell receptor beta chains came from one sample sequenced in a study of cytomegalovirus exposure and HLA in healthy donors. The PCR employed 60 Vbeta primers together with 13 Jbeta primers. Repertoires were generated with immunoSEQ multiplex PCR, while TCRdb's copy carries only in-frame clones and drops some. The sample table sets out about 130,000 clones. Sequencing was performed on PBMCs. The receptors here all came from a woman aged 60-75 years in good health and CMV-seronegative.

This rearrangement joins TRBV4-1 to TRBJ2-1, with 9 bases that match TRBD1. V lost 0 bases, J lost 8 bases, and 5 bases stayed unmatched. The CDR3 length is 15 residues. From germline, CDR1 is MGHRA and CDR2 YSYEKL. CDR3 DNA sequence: TGCGCCAGCAGCCAAGAAGGGACAGGGCGAGATGAGCAGTTCTTC. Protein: CASSQEGTGRDEQFF.

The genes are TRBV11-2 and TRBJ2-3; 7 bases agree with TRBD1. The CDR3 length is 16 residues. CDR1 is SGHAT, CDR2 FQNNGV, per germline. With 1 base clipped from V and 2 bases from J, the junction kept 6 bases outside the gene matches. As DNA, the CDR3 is TGTGCCAGCAGCTTAGGAGGGGACAGAACCACAGATACGCAGTATTTT. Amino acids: CASSLGGDRTTDTQYF.

In DNA, the CDR3 is TGCGCCAGCAGCTTTGAGGGAAGCCAGCCCCAGCATTTT. This encodes CASSFEGSQPQHF. The chain links TRBV5-1 to TRBJ1-5; unclear D gene. The CDR3 extends over 13 amino acids. The germline CDR1 and CDR2 sequences are SGHRS and YFSETQ. The V end was cut by 2 bases, the J end by 7 bases, with 10 bases between.

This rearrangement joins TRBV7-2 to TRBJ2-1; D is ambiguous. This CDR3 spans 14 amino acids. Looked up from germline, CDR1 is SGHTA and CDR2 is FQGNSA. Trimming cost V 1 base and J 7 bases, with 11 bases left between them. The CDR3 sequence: CASSLVYSENEQFF. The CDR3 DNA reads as TGTGCCAGCAGCTTAGTTTACTCGGAGAATGAGCAGTTCTTC.

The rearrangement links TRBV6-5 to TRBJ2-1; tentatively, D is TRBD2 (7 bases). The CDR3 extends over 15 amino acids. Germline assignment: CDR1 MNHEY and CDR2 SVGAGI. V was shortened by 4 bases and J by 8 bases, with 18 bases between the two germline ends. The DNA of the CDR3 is TGTGCCAGCAGTTTGGGGGGGGCCGCAGTCGATGAGCAGTTCTTC. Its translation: CASSLGGAAVDEQFF.

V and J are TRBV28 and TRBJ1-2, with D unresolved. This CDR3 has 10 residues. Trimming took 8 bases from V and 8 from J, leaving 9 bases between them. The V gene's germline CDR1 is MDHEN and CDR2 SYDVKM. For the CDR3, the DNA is TGTGCCAGCTTCCTGAGGGGCTACACCTTC. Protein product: CASFLRGYTF.

CDR3 bases: TGTGCCAGCAGCTTAACCGGGACTCAGGTCACCGGGGAGCTGTTTTTT. Translating gives CASSLTGTQVTGELFF. The chain joins TRBV7-3 to TRBJ2-2, with D perhaps matching TRBD2 (6 bases). The CDR3 spans 16 residues. The V gene's germline CDR1 is SGHTA and CDR2 FQGTGA. Trimming removed 0 bases at V and 4 bases at J, with 12 bases between.